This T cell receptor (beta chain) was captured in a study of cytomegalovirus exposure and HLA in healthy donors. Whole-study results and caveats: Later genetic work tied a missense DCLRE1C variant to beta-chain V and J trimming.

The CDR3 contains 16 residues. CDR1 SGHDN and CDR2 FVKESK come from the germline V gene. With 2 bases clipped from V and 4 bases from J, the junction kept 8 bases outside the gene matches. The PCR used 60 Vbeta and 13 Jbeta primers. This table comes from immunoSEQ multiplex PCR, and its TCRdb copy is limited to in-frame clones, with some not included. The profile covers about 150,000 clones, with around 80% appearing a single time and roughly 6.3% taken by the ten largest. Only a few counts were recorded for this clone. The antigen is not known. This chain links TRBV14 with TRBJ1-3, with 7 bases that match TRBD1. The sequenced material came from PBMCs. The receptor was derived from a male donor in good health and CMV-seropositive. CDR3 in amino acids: CASSQLWTGLGNTIYF. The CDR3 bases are TGTGCCAGCAGCCAACTTTGGACAGGCTTGGGAAACACCATATATTTT.